The T cell receptor (beta chain) described here comes from a study of blood T cell repertoires in COVID-19. Study context: PBMCs, B-cell-depleted T cells, or T cells provided the cDNA or gDNA that made up the material.

V shed 11 bases and J shed 5 bases, with 15 bases lying between them. CDR1 is SNHLY and CDR2 is FYNNEI in the germline V gene. This CDR3 has 12 amino acids. In the source study's methods: Reference gene primer amplification yielded estimated nucleated cell counts. The table came from immunoSEQ multiplex PCR; TCRdb's copy has only in-frame clones and leaves some out. That table furnishes V, J and clone size, whereas the DNA furnished D and trimming. The sample yields roughly 150,000 clones, around 82% seen once. The V and J genes are TRBV2 and TRBJ2-5, with D maybe TRBD1 (6 bases). The TCR was taken from a human donor in a cohort sampled during active COVID-19. Sequences were obtained from peripheral blood. CDR3 residues: CAAGESGETQYF. The CDR3 DNA is TGTGCCGCAGGGGAGAGTGGGGAGACCCAGTACTTC.